What follows are 20 T cell receptor beta chains derived from one specimen sequenced in a study of response to subunit inactivated influenza vaccine. Each CDR3 protein is one row after TCRdb ran MiXCR on the RT-PCR reads. The sample yields 650,000 to 700,000 distinct CDR3 sequences, approximately 14% seen once. Here the sequenced sample was PBMCs from blood, taken 11 to 12 days after vaccination. The source is a man aged 45-65 years who received an inactivated influenza vaccine.

The gene calls are TRBV5-1 and TRBJ1-6; the D gene is possibly TRBD1 (6 bases). The CDR3 spans 13 residues. CDR1 SGHRS and CDR2 YFSETQ come from the germline V gene. V lost 4 bases to trimming and J lost 9 bases, with 11 bases between them. The CDR3 sequence is CASSTGQSSPLHF. The CDR3 nucleotides read TGCGCCAGCAGCACAGGACAGAGTTCACCCCTCCACTTT.

This clonotype was observed many times. V is TRBV12-3 or TRBV12-4 and J is TRBJ2-2; 7 nucleotides line up with TRBD1. V lost 4 bases to trimming and J lost 3 bases; unmatched junction nucleotides: 2. The CDR3 covers 14 residues. CDR3 amino acids: CASSWDRYTGELFF. CDR3 sequence (DNA): TGTGCCAGCAGTTGGGACAGATACACCGGGGAGCTGTTTTTT.

The V gene is TRBV5-1, the J gene TRBJ1-4; D possibly corresponds to TRBD1 (5 bases). The V end was cut by 0 bases, the J end by 3 bases, with 9 bases between. In germline, CDR1 is SGHRS, CDR2 YFSETQ. This CDR3 contains 15 residues. This CDR3 is CASSLAHRSNEKLFF. The CDR3 bases are TGCGCCAGCAGCTTGGCCCACAGGTCTAATGAAAAACTGTTTTTT.

A single count supports this clonotype. This chain joins TRBV5-1 and TRBJ2-2, with 7 bases matching TRBD1. This CDR3 has 15 amino acids. Germline V gene sequence: CDR1 SGHRS, CDR2 YFSETQ. The ends lost 7 bases at V and 3 bases at J; junction bases unmatched: 9. The CDR3 coding sequence is TGCGCCAGCGGCCACAGACAGGGATACACCGGGGAGCTGTTTTTT. Translated: CASGHRQGYTGELFF.

This clonotype came up a few times. This sequence joins TRBV3-1 and TRBJ1-3; D gene ambiguous. Germline assignment: CDR1 LGHDT and CDR2 YNNKEL (reference sequence). Deletions cut 0 bases from V and 2 bases from J, with 5 bases between. This CDR3 region has 14 residues. The chain's CDR3 is CASSQDWAGNTIYF. The CDR3 region has the DNA TGTGCCAGCAGCCAAGACTGGGCTGGAAACACCATATATTTT.

This clonotype appeared a few times. The genes are TRBV20-1 and TRBJ2-5, with unresolved D. The germline gives CDR1 DFQATT, CDR2 SNEGSKA (reference sequence). The CDR3 sequence is 11 residues long. Trimming took 6 bases from V and 7 from J, leaving 12 bases between them. The CDR3 spells CSAGLLGTQYF. CDR3 coding DNA: TGCAGTGCCGGCCTATTGGGGACCCAGTACTTC.

This clonotype was counted at least ten times. V gene TRBV4-3 combines with J gene TRBJ2-1; the match to TRBD2 covers 9 bases. V shed 0 bases and J 5 bases; nucleotides not matched to a gene: 5. Germline CDR1 is LGHNA and CDR2 is YSLEER. The CDR3 is 16 amino acids. CDR3 amino acids: CASSQEGLADNNEQFF. The CDR3, as DNA: TGCGCCAGCAGCCAAGAGGGACTAGCAGACAACAATGAGCAGTTCTTC.

The sample holds a few counts of this clonotype. V gene TRBV3-1 combines with J gene TRBJ2-1; D may be TRBD1 (6 bases). Germline V gene data show CDR1 as LGHDT and CDR2 as YNNKEL (reference sequence). V was cut by 4 bases and J by 7 bases, with 14 bases left in between. The CDR3 loop spans 14 amino acids. In nucleotides, the CDR3 is TGTGCCAGCAGCCCCCTGGCAGGGACAAATGAGCAGTTCTTC. This gives the protein CASSPLAGTNEQFF.

V gene TRBV5-1 combines with J gene TRBJ2-2; D tentatively reads TRBD1 or TRBD2 (5 bases each). Germline values: CDR1 SGHRS, CDR2 YFSETQ. The CDR3 spans 16 residues. The V end lost 10 bases, the J end lost 2 bases, and 21 bases lay between the germline ends. The CDR3 region is CASSGGSQENTGELFF. The CDR3, as DNA: TGCGCCTCCAGTGGAGGTTCACAGGAAAACACCGGGGAGCTGTTTTTT.

The V call is TRBV7-2, the J call TRBJ1-2; 7 bases match TRBD1. Trimming cost V 1 base and J 13 bases; bases outside gene matches: 18. The length of the CDR3 is 16 residues. Per the germline V gene, CDR1 is SGHTA and CDR2 is FQGNSA. CDR3 residues: CASSLDMGRGTVLLTF. CDR3 in DNA: TGTGCCAGCAGCTTAGATATGGGTCGGGGGACAGTCCTACTCACCTTC. Combining the CDR3 with reference TRBV7-2 and TRBJ1-2 gives the whole variable domain GAGVSQSPSNKVTEKGKDVELRCDPISGHTALYWYRQSLGQGLEFLIYFQGNSAPDKSGLPSDRFSAERTGGSVSTLTIQRTQQEDSAVYLCASSLDMGRGTVLLTFGSGTRLTVV.

This clonotype was detected only a few times. The chain recombines TRBV4-2 with TRBJ2-7; D is unclear. The CDR3 consists of 13 residues. Between the trimmed V and J ends, which lost 3 bases and 2 bases, there was a span of 8 bases. The V gene's germline CDR1 is LGHNA and CDR2 YNFKEQ. The CDR3, as DNA: TGTGCCAGCAGCCATGACCTCACCTACGAGCAGTACTTC. It codes for CASSHDLTYEQYF.

The V and J genes are TRBV3-1 and TRBJ2-7, with no clear D. Germline V gene lookup returns CDR1 LGHDT and CDR2 YNNKEL (reference sequence). The CDR3 totals 12 residues. Trimming took 1 base from V and 4 from J, leaving 5 bases between them. CDR3 sequence (DNA): TGTGCCAGCAGCCAAGGAAAGTACGAGCAGTACTTC. Protein sequence: CASSQGKYEQYF.

The CDR3 DNA is TGTGCCAGCAGTGGGGGGACCGGCTACACCTTC. It specifies CASSGGTGYTF. This chain uses TRBV25-1 with TRBJ1-2, with TRBD1 as a possible D gene (5 bases). Trimming left V 4 bases short and J 8 bases short, with 8 bases between. This CDR3 comprises 11 residues. Germline values: CDR1 MGHDK, CDR2 SYGVNS.

A few counts support this clonotype. The rearrangement links TRBV28 to TRBJ2-7; D gene ambiguous. The CDR3 sequence is 13 residues long. Germline V lookup: CDR1 MDHEN, CDR2 SYDVKM. V was clipped by 1 base and J by 5 bases, with 9 bases between them. Here the CDR3 DNA reads TGTGCCAGCAGTTTATTTGTTTCAAACGAGCAGTACTTC. Protein sequence: CASSLFVSNEQYF.

The chain uses TRBV7-8 and TRBJ2-2, with D maybe TRBD2 (5 bases). The V gene's germline CDR1 is SGHVS and CDR2 FQNEAQ. The CDR3 has 16 amino acids. V lost 5 bases to trimming and J lost 6 bases, with 19 bases between them. The DNA of the CDR3 is TGTGCCAGCAGCGAAGCTAGCAGATCAGGTTCCGGGGAGCTGTTTTTT. Residues: CASSEASRSGSGELFF. Looking up the rest from reference TRBV7-8 and TRBJ2-2 gives the full variable domain: GAGVSQSPRYKVAKRGQDVALRCDPISGHVSLFWYQQALGQGPEFLTYFQNEAQLDKSGLPSDRFFAERPEGSVSTLKIQRTQQEDSAVYLCASSEASRSGSGELFFGEGSRLTVL.

The chain joins TRBV28 to TRBJ2-7; TRBD2 aligns across 7 bases. The CDR3 loop spans 15 amino acids. Trimming at V came to 4 bases and at J to 2 bases, leaving 8 bases not matched to a gene. Per germline, CDR1 MDHEN and CDR2 SYDVKM. CDR3 DNA: TGTGCCAGCAGTTCAGCGACGGGAGGAACCTACGAGCAGTACTTC. Protein: CASSSATGGTYEQYF. The full variable domain, completed using reference TRBV28 and TRBJ2-7, is DVKVTQSSRYLVKRTGEKVFLECVQDMDHENMFWYRQDPGLGLRLIYFSYDVKMKEKGDIPEGYSVSREKKERFSLILESASTNQTSMYLCASSSATGGTYEQYFGPGTRLTVT.

CDR3 bases: TGTGCCAGCAGCCCCGGGGGGCGCGGGGCCAACGTCCTGACTTTC. Amino acid sequence: CASSPGGRGANVLTF. V usage is TRBV11-2 and J usage is TRBJ2-6; tentatively, D is TRBD2 (7 bases). The germline CDR1 and CDR2 sequences are SGHAT and FQNNGV. The CDR3 runs 15 residues. The germline V and J ends were trimmed by 5 bases and 4 bases, with 12 bases remaining between them.

This clonotype was picked up many times. The rearrangement joins TRBV20-1 to TRBJ2-3; no firm D call. The J call is doubtful: the DNA matches TRBJ2-5 better. Germline CDR1 DFQATT, CDR2 SNEGSKA (reference sequence). This CDR3 contains 12 residues. In DNA, the CDR3 is TGCAGTGCTCCCCCAGGTGGGGATACCCAGTACTTC. This codes for CSAPPGGDTQYF.

The chain recombines TRBV6-2 or TRBV6-3 with TRBJ2-1; TRBD2 might be the D (6 bases). Germline CDR1 is MNHEY and CDR2 is SVGEGT. The CDR3 loop spans 15 amino acids. The V end was cut by 0 bases, the J end by 13 bases, with 19 bases between. CDR3 in DNA: TGTGCCAGCAGTTACTCGCGTATTAAAGGGAGGTATCAGTTCTTC. It yields the protein CASSYSRIKGRYQFF.

This clonotype was counted a few times. The CDR3 here is CASSSLSTGDKQYF. The CDR3 DNA reads TGTGCCAGCAGCTCCCTCTCCACAGGGGATAAGCAGTACTTC. The chain joins TRBV7-9 to TRBJ2-7; TRBD1 matches 7 bases. The CDR3 covers 14 residues. With V trimmed by 4 bases and J by 8 bases, 11 bases remained unmatched. CDR1 is SEHNR and CDR2 is FQNEAQ in the germline V gene (reference sequence).